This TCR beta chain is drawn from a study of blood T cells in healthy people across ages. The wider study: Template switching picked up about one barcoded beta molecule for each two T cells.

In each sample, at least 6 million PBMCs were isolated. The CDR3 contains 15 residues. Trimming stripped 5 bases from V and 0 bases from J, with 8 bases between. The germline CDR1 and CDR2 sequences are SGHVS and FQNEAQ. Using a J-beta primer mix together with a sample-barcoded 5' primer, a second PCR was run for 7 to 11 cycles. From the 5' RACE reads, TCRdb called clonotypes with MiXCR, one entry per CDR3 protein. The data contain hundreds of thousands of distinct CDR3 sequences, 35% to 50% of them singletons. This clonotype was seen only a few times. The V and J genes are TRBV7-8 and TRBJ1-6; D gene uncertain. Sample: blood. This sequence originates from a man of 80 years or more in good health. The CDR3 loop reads CASSPESSYNSPLHF. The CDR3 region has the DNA TGTGCCAGCAGCCCCGAGAGCTCCTATAATTCACCCCTCCACTTT.